The 22 T cell receptor beta chains in this list originate from one sample, sequenced in a study of blood T cell repertoires in COVID-19. Assay used: immunoSEQ multiplex PCR; TCRdb lists only in-frame clones, some missing. The repertoire holds approximately 140,000 clones, 85% seen once, with about 3% in the top ten. Sequencing was performed on peripheral blood. The receptor source for this set is a woman aged 40 to 49 with active or convalescent COVID-19.

V and J are TRBV2 and TRBJ2-6; 7 bases match TRBD1. The V gene end was trimmed by 6 bases and the J gene end by 2 bases; junction bases not matched to a gene: 19. CDR3 size: 20 residues. CDR1 is SNHLY, CDR2 FYNNEI, per germline. The CDR3 loop is CASRPLPRQGVGPGANVLTF. The CDR3 DNA reads TGTGCCAGCAGGCCCCTCCCCCGGCAGGGGGTCGGTCCTGGGGCCAACGTCCTGACTTTC.

The V call is TRBV5-4, the J call TRBJ1-1, with D hard to call. CDR1 and CDR2 from the germline V gene are SGHNT and YYREEE (reference sequence). Trimming shortened V by 3 bases and J by 0 bases, and 3 bases separated the two germline ends. The CDR3 sequence is 12 residues long. The CDR3 bases are TGTGCCAGCAGCTCAATGAACACTGAAGCTTTCTTT. It specifies CASSSMNTEAFF.

The rearrangement uses TRBV18 and TRBJ1-2; D is perhaps TRBD1 (5 bases). Germline V gives CDR1 KGHSH, CDR2 LQKENI. The V end lost 2 bases, the J end lost 6 bases, and 13 bases lay between the germline ends. The CDR3 is made up of 14 amino acids. CDR3 protein: CASSPMKGVDGYTF. CDR3 DNA: TGTGCCAGCTCACCAATGAAAGGGGTGGATGGCTACACCTTC.

The genes are TRBV15 and TRBJ2-1; D unresolved. The CDR3 has 15 amino acids. Germline lookup yields CDR1 LNHNV and CDR2 YYDKDF (reference sequence). Trimming cost V 5 bases and J 5 bases, with 16 bases left between them. The DNA of the CDR3 is TGTGCCACCAGCGTCGACACAAAACCCAACAATGAGCAGTTCTTC. It yields the protein CATSVDTKPNNEQFF.

The chain couples TRBV6-6 to TRBJ2-1; TRBD2 agrees at 10 bases. This CDR3 comprises 15 residues. Germline lookup yields CDR1 MNHNY and CDR2 SVGAGI (reference sequence). With V trimmed by 8 bases and J by 4 bases, 8 bases remained unmatched. For the CDR3, the DNA is TGTGCCAGCGCTAGCCTAGCGGGGGCTTACAATGAGCAGTTCTTC. It is translated as CASASLAGAYNEQFF.

The chain uses TRBV4-2 and TRBJ1-1, with 7 bases aligning to TRBD1. CDR3 length: 15 residues. Germline lookup yields CDR1 LGHNA and CDR2 YNFKEQ. The junction had 7 bases not matched to a gene; V was cut back by 4 bases and J by 2 bases. Here the CDR3 DNA reads TGTGCCAGCAGCCTCAGTAGGGGGCATAACACTGAAGCTTTCTTT. This translates into CASSLSRGHNTEAFF.

The chain uses TRBV5-5 and TRBJ1-1; 7 nucleotides line up with TRBD1. After removal of 3 bases from V and 4 bases from J, the junction contained 9 bases not matched to a gene. CDR3 size: 15 residues. CDR1 is SGHKS and CDR2 is YYEKEE in the germline V gene (reference sequence). CDR3 coding DNA: TGTGCCAGCAGCTACAGGCGACAGGGAGGCACTGAAGCTTTCTTT. The encoded protein is CASSYRRQGGTEAFF.

This clone came up a few times. V and J are TRBV29-1 and TRBJ1-1; TRBD1 matches at 9 bases. The junction had 6 bases not matched to a gene; V was cut back by 3 bases and J by 1 base. The germline CDR1 and CDR2 sequences are SQVTM and ANQGSEA. The CDR3 loop spans 15 amino acids. Here the CDR3 reads CSVDDRGAGNTEAFF. The CDR3 nucleotides are TGCAGCGTTGACGACAGGGGGGCCGGGAACACTGAAGCTTTCTTT.

The rearrangement uses TRBV29-1 and TRBJ1-2; D remains ambiguous. Germline V gene lookup returns CDR1 SQVTM and CDR2 ANQGSEA. V lost 4 bases and J lost 4, with 10 bases in between. The CDR3 length is 12 residues. CDR3 sequence (DNA): TGCAGCGTTGCCCCTGCAGGCTATGGCTACACCTTC. Amino acids: CSVAPAGYGYTF.

The chain carries TRBV28 and TRBJ2-7; D remains unclear. Germline values: CDR1 MDHEN, CDR2 SYDVKM. This CDR3 contains 12 residues. Trimming removed 4 bases at V and 3 bases at J, with 7 bases between. For the CDR3, the DNA is TGTGCCAGCAGTTCCCTAGGCTACGAGCAGTACTTC. Its translation is CASSSLGYEQYF.

The chain has TRBV6-2 or TRBV6-3 and TRBJ1-5; 7 nucleotides match TRBD1. The V gene's germline CDR1 is MNHEY and CDR2 SVGEGT. With V trimmed by 5 bases and J by 3 bases, 16 bases remained unmatched. This CDR3 has 18 amino acids. The CDR3 loop reads CASSPPPTGTEFNQPQHF. CDR3 DNA: TGTGCCAGCAGTCCACCCCCGACAGGGACGGAGTTCAATCAGCCCCAGCATTTT.

The genes are TRBV5-6 and TRBJ1-1; possible D gene TRBD1, 5 bases. V gave up 1 base and J gave up 2 bases, with 12 bases separating them. This CDR3 has 15 residues. Germline CDR1 reads SGHDT; CDR2 reads YYEEEE. This chain's CDR3 is CASSLRARANTEAFF. The CDR3 nucleotides read TGTGCCAGCAGCTTGCGGGCCAGGGCCAACACTGAAGCTTTCTTT.

Only one count was recorded for this clone. One end of the junction fails to match germline, which may point to a read error. The chain combines TRBV7-7 with TRBJ2-5; 8 bases are shared with TRBD1. The CDR3 is 14 amino acids. From germline, CDR1 is SSHAT and CDR2 FNYEAQ (reference sequence). The CDR3 reads CASSLSGGEETQYF. In nucleotides, the CDR3 is TGTGCTAGCAGCCTATCAGGGGGCGAGGAGACCCAGTACTTC.

This rearrangement joins TRBV28 to TRBJ2-7, with D maybe TRBD1 (6 bases). CDR3 length: 16 residues. V was trimmed by 0 bases and J by 7 bases, leaving 19 bases between them. The germline V gene encodes CDR1 MDHEN and CDR2 SYDVKM. The CDR3 protein is CASSLWGYGAQGEQYF. CDR3 in DNA: TGTGCCAGCAGTTTATGGGGGTACGGGGCCCAGGGGGAGCAGTACTTC.

The gene calls are TRBV27 and TRBJ1-2, with 7 bases fitting TRBD1. The CDR3 is 13 amino acids. The germline V gene has CDR1 MNHEY and CDR2 SMNVEV (reference sequence). V shed 3 bases, J shed 7 bases, and the junction held 5 bases outside the gene matches. CDR3 in DNA: TGTGCCAGCAGTTTCCGGGACAGCACTGGCTACACCTTC. It is translated as CASSFRDSTGYTF.

The V and J genes are TRBV9 and TRBJ1-4; perhaps TRBD1 as D (5 bases). Trimming took 0 bases from V and 1 from J, leaving 10 bases between them. CDR1 is SGDLS and CDR2 is YYNGEE in the germline V gene. The CDR3 runs 16 residues. The CDR3 spells CASSVGGGGTNEKLFF. The CDR3 DNA reads as TGTGCCAGCAGCGTAGGCGGGGGAGGAACTAATGAAAAACTGTTTTTT. The variable domain in full, with the rest retrieved from reference TRBV9 and TRBJ1-4, is DSGVTQTPKHLITATGQRVTLRCSPRSGDLSVYWYQQSLDQGLQFLIQYYNGEERAKGNILERFSAQQFPDLHSELNLSSLELGDSALYFCASSVGGGGTNEKLFFGSGTQLSVL.

The chain joins TRBV24-1 to TRBJ1-1; perhaps TRBD1 as D (5 bases). This CDR3 spans 16 amino acids. Deletions cut 7 bases from V and 5 bases from J, with 22 bases between. Germline V gives CDR1 KGHDR, CDR2 SFDVKD. The CDR3 coding sequence is TGTGCCACCAGCGCTCAGGGAATAGGAGGGCCGACTGAAGCTTTCTTT. Translating it yields CATSAQGIGGPTEAFF.

The rearrangement joins TRBV21-1 to TRBJ2-6; whether TRBD2, the table's D call, matches the DNA was not checked. TRBV21-1 is a pseudogene. This CDR3 spans 19 amino acids. As DNA, the CDR3 is TGTGCCAGCAGCAAAGAACTTTTTGGCCGGAGCTCTGGGGCCAACGTCCTGACTTTC. Residues: CASSKELFGRSSGANVLTF.

The chain couples TRBV19 to TRBJ1-3, with TRBD1 as a possible D gene (5 bases). CDR1 is LNHDA, CDR2 SQIVND, per germline (reference sequence). The V end was cut by 3 bases, the J end by 0 bases, with 15 bases between. This CDR3 region has 17 residues. In DNA form, the CDR3 reads TGTGCCAGTAGTATCGGCGGGGGATTTTACTCTGGAAACACCATATATTTT. Translating it yields CASSIGGGFYSGNTIYF.

V usage is TRBV28 and J usage is TRBJ2-1; D possibly corresponds to TRBD2 (6 bases). Germline loops: CDR1 MDHEN, CDR2 SYDVKM. V lost 6 bases and J 12 bases, leaving 12 bases between the germline ends. The CDR3 extends over 11 amino acids. In nucleotides, the CDR3 is TGTGCCAGCAGGCGTTACGGGGGGCAGTTCTTC. Protein product: CASRRYGGQFF.

V gene TRBV6-5 combines with J gene TRBJ2-7; tentative D call: TRBD1 (6 bases). Germline CDR1 and CDR2: MNHEY and SVGAGI. This CDR3 has 13 residues. The V end was cut by 2 bases, the J end by 7 bases, with 12 bases between. In nucleotides, the CDR3 is TGTGCCAGCAGTTACCCAGGGGTAGTTGAGCAGTACTTC. Encoded protein: CASSYPGVVEQYF.

The CDR3 spells CASSADRGHTEAFF. CDR3 bases: TGCGCCAGCAGCGCAGACAGGGGTCACACTGAAGCTTTCTTT. The genes are TRBV5-1 and TRBJ1-1; 8 bases match TRBD1. This CDR3 contains 14 residues. Looked up from germline, CDR1 is SGHRS and CDR2 is YFSETQ. Trimming removed 4 bases from V and 3 bases from J; junction bases left unmatched: 5.